This passage covers 11 T cell receptor delta chains from one sample sequenced in a study of γδ T cells in repeated Plasmodium falciparum infection. TCRdb re-identified clones in the multiplex PCR reads via CATT. The repertoire holds roughly 93,000 delta-chain clones, with more than 1.4% as singletons. Vgamma9/Vdelta2+ and Vdelta2-negative gammadelta T cells were flow-sorted from PBMC for bulk sequencing. Sequenced: gamma-delta T cells from blood. The receptors derive from a pool of human donors (malaria-infected and uninfected, not separated).

This clone was found many times. The rearrangement links TRDV1 to TRDJ1; D might be TRDD2 or TRDD3, each matching 6 bases. No J gene was available from TCRdb, and it was assigned here by a germline match of the DNA. Germline CDR1 and CDR2: TSWWSYY and QGS. This CDR3 spans 23 amino acids. Trimming pared 1 base from V and 0 bases from J, leaving 33 bases between. In DNA, the CDR3 is TGTGCTCTTGGGGAACCCCCCCCCCTCCTACGTGGATGGGGGTATAGGTACACCGATAAACTCATCTTT. It encodes CALGEPPPLLRGWGYRYTDKLIF.

This clone was found many times. This sequence joins TRDV1 and TRDJ1; the match to TRDD2 covers 9 bases. The CDR3 is 18 amino acids. Germline CDR1 reads TSWWSYY; CDR2 reads QGS. Germline trimming cut 3 bases from V and 7 bases from J; bases unmatched to any gene: 18. CDR3 region: CALGDRPSYRTGAGKLIF. CDR3 DNA sequence: TGTGCTCTTGGGGACCGGCCTTCCTACCGGACTGGGGCTGGTAAACTCATCTTT.

A remark on this clone: TCRdb pairs this DNA with a much larger clone's protein that differs at residue 14, likely a read error; the protein shown was translated from the DNA. The chain joins TRDV3 to TRDJ1; 10 bases agree with TRDD3. The J gene was not available in TCRdb and was assigned here by matching the DNA to germline segments. CDR1 is TVYSNPD and CDR2 is GDNSRS in the germline V gene (reference sequence). The CDR3 length is 17 residues. The CDR3 protein is CAFNSLWGIQNPDRLIF. The CDR3 nucleotides read TGTGCCTTTAATTCCCTTTGGGGGATACAAAATCCCGATAGACTCATCTTT.

This clone was observed a handful of times. A far larger clone is just one base off, so this is likely a read error. In the same sample, other DNA sequences code for this CDR3. This chain uses TRDV2 with TRDJ1; 7 nucleotides align to TRDD3. Here the J gene came from matching the DNA to germline, since TCRdb omits it. Germline loops: CDR1 GEAIGNYY, CDR2 EKD. After removal of 1 base from V and 7 bases from J, the junction contained 35 bases not matched to a gene. The CDR3 has 23 residues. The CDR3 sequence: CACDTVILTTSRTGDPSRGKLIF. The CDR3 DNA is TGTGCCTGTGACACTGTCATTCTCACTACCTCGCGTACTGGGGACCCCAGTAGGGGTAAACTCATCTTT.

In this sample, this clone turned up a few times. The protein TCRdb gives is from a much larger clone and does not agree with this DNA's translation at residue 3, likely a read error; the protein shown here comes from the DNA. J is TRDJ1 and V is TRDV1; D may be TRDD3 (6 bases). TCRdb carries no J gene annotation; the J gene was assigned here by matching the DNA with germline. CDR3 length: 15 residues. CDR1 and CDR2 (germline): TSWWSYY, QGS. The CDR3, as DNA: TGTGCTCCTGGGGAAGTTTACGTCCTGCCCCACAAACTCATCTTT. Residues: CAPGEVYVLPHKLIF.

This clone was seen only a few times. The protein that TCRdb holds for this DNA derives from a much larger clone and differs from the translated DNA at residue 6, which likely indicates a read error; the protein shown here is translated from the DNA. The chain uses TRDV2 and TRDJ1, with 8 positions matching TRDD3. Germline loops: CDR1 GEAIGNYY, CDR2 EKD. The CDR3 is made up of 15 amino acids. V trimming: 6 bases; J trimming: 1 base; junction bases outside the gene matches: 9. The CDR3 sequence is CACTTVGYGTDKLIF. The CDR3, as DNA: TGTGCCTGTACCACTGTGGGATACGGCACCGATAAACTCATCTTT.

This clone was counted between two and nine times. The likely explanation is a read error, given a far larger clone one base away. The same CDR3 can be traced to other DNA sequences in this sample. The V gene is listed as TRDV2; no J gene was called; the table calls TRDD3, which could not be checked here. The CDR3 spans 15 residues. Per germline, CDR1 GEAIGNYY and CDR2 EKD. The CDR3, as DNA: TGTGCCTGTGACCGGGGTACCCGAAACACCGATAAACTCATTTTT. Translated, it gives CACDRGTRNTDKLIF.

This clone was seen a few times. A read error likely explains why the TCRdb protein, taken from a much larger clone, differs from this DNA's translation at residue 6; the protein shown is translated from the DNA. The V gene is TRDV1, the J gene TRDJ1; tentative D call: TRDD3 (6 bases). In the absence of a J gene in TCRdb, the DNA was matched to germline to assign it here. With 3 bases removed from V and 0 bases from J, the gap between germline ends came to 29 bases. The CDR3 consists of 21 residues. Per germline, CDR1 TSWWSYY and CDR2 QGS. CDR3 amino acids: CALGDPTSDRAGAKYTDKLIF. CDR3 coding DNA: TGTGCTCTTGGGGACCCTACTTCCGACCGAGCTGGGGCCAAGTACACCGATAAACTCATCTTT.

This clone has at least ten counts. The CDR3 nucleotides are TGTGCTCTTGGGGAACTAAACCTACTGGGGGATACCTTATCTTACACCGATAAACTCATCTTT. Protein sequence: CALGELNLLGDTLSYTDKLIF. The V call is TRDV1, the J call TRDJ1; 12 bases align to TRDD3. Germline loops: CDR1 TSWWSYY, CDR2 QGS. The CDR3 consists of 21 residues. Trimming removed 0 bases from V and 0 bases from J; junction bases left unmatched: 14.

A word on this clone: It is likely a read error: a sequence one base away is far more abundant. Different DNA sequences within this sample yield the same CDR3. For the V gene the call is TRDV1; the J gene has no call; TRDD3, the D gene given by the table, was not confirmed from the DNA. Germline-derived CDR1 and CDR2 are TSWWSYY and QGS. CDR3 size: 23 residues. In DNA, the CDR3 is TGTGCTCTTGGGGCTCCCTTTCCCACTCATTGTACTGGGGGTTTGACATCCACCGATAAGCTCATCTTT. Translation gives CALGAPFPTHCTGGLTSTDKLIF.

This clone has more than one count but fewer than ten. TCRdb attributes to this sequence the protein of a much larger clone, which differs from the DNA translation at residue 7; a read error is likely, and the protein displayed is translated from the DNA. The V and J genes are TRDV1 and TRDJ1; D call uncertain. No J segment appears in TCRdb, so it was assigned here by matching the sequence to germline. Germline loops: CDR1 TSWWSYY, CDR2 QGS. The germline V and J ends were trimmed by 2 bases and 1 base, with 14 bases remaining between them. This CDR3 region has 16 residues. The CDR3 sequence is CALGELDRTATDKLIF. In nucleotides, the CDR3 is TGTGCTCTTGGGGAATTGGACCGGACAGCCACCGATAAACTCATCTTT.